Presented here are 29 T cell receptor beta chains from one specimen sequenced in a study of cytomegalovirus exposure and HLA in healthy donors. Libraries were prepared by immunoSEQ multiplex PCR; TCRdb keeps only in-frame clonotypes and omits some of them. This sample yields roughly 300,000 clones, of which 86% are seen a single time; approximately 0.84% belongs to the top ten. The source material was PBMCs. The receptors shown here come from a woman under 30 in good health and CMV-seronegative.

This chain joins TRBV2 and TRBJ1-4; 7 bases line up with TRBD1. Germline CDR1 is SNHLY and CDR2 is FYNNEI. The CDR3 has 14 amino acids. Trimming removed 2 bases from V and 6 bases from J; junction bases left unmatched: 3. DNA of the CDR3: TGTGCCAGCAGTGAACAGGGGGGACATGAAAAACTGTTTTTT. Its protein is CASSEQGGHEKLFF.

The chain employs TRBV7-2 and TRBJ2-3; 10 bases line up with TRBD2. Germline V gene sequence: CDR1 SGHTA, CDR2 FQGNSA. V shed 1 base, J shed 8 bases, and the junction held 6 bases outside the gene matches. The CDR3 length is 15 residues. CDR3 sequence reads: CASSLGLAGSGTQYF. The CDR3 nucleotides read TGTGCCAGCAGCTTAGGACTAGCGGGCTCGGGTACGCAGTATTTT. Variable domain in full (rest from reference TRBV7-2 and TRBJ2-3): GAGVSQSPSNKVTEKGKDVELRCDPISGHTALYWYRQSLGQGLEFLIYFQGNSAPDKSGLPSDRFSAERTGGSVSTLTIQRTQQEDSAVYLCASSLGLAGSGTQYFGPGTRLTVL.

The rearrangement links TRBV9 to TRBJ2-5, with 10 bases identical to TRBD1. The CDR3 covers 15 residues. Germline loops: CDR1 SGDLS, CDR2 YYNGEE. J gave up 4 bases and V 4 bases, and 7 bases lay outside the gene matches. The CDR3 sequence is CASSTGTGASETQYF. The CDR3 DNA sequence: TGTGCCAGCAGCACCGGGACAGGGGCATCAGAGACCCAGTACTTC.

The J gene is TRBJ2-7, the V gene TRBV9; TRBD2 matches 10 bases. The CDR3 contains 16 residues. J gave up 2 bases and V 4 bases, and 9 bases lay outside the gene matches. Looked up from germline, CDR1 is SGDLS and CDR2 is YYNGEE. The CDR3 nucleotides read TGTGCCAGCAGCCTGGAAGCGGGAGGGAAGACCTACGAGCAGTACTTC. Protein product: CASSLEAGGKTYEQYF.

This chain links TRBV10-3 with TRBJ1-4; D call uncertain. This CDR3 comprises 13 residues. The V and J ends lost 9 bases and 5 bases respectively, with 13 bases between them. Looked up from germline, CDR1 is ENHRY and CDR2 is SYGVKD. As DNA, the CDR3 is TGTGCCATAACAGACATACCCAATGAAAAACTGTTTTTT. This sequence encodes CAITDIPNEKLFF.

The chain joins TRBV2 to TRBJ2-7; D perhaps matches TRBD1 (7 bases). The CDR3 extends over 14 amino acids. Trimming stripped 8 bases from V and 3 bases from J, with 17 bases between. The V gene's germline CDR1 is SNHLY and CDR2 FYNNEI. CDR3 sequence: CASAAAGQFYEQYF. In DNA, the CDR3 is TGTGCCAGCGCCGCCGCGGGACAGTTCTACGAGCAGTACTTC.

The chain recombines TRBV18 with TRBJ2-6; 12 nucleotides match TRBD1. Germline V gene sequence: CDR1 KGHSH, CDR2 LQKENI. This CDR3 is built from 17 residues. V shed 3 bases, J shed 2 bases, and the junction held 2 bases outside the gene matches. The CDR3 DNA reads TGTGCCAGCTCACCGGGACAGGGGGCTCCTGGGGCCAACGTCCTGACTTTC. This codes for CASSPGQGAPGANVLTF.

A single count supports this clone. The rearrangement joins TRBV30 to TRBJ2-1; D is undetermined. This CDR3 has 14 amino acids. V dropped 1 base and J dropped 2 bases, with 9 bases sitting between them. Germline V CDR1 and CDR2: GTSNPN, SVGIG (reference sequence). CDR3 DNA sequence: TGTGCCTGGAGTGACAGAGCTACCTACAATGAGCAGTTCTTC. Translated: CAWSDRATYNEQFF.

The chain employs TRBV30 and TRBJ1-2; TRBD1 matches 7 bases. CDR1 and CDR2 (germline): GTSNPN, SVGIG (reference sequence). The CDR3 contains 13 residues. With 6 bases clipped from V and 4 bases from J, the junction kept 8 bases outside the gene matches. CDR3 loop: CACDKGAGYGYTF. The CDR3 coding sequence is TGTGCCTGTGACAAGGGGGCCGGCTATGGCTACACCTTC.

The genes are TRBV4-2 and TRBJ2-1, with 15 bases aligning to TRBD2. Germline loops: CDR1 LGHNA, CDR2 YNFKEQ. Losses at the gene ends were 4 bases for V and 4 bases for J; bases not matched to a gene: 5. The CDR3 length is 17 residues. The CDR3, as DNA: TGTGCCAGCAGCCCGCAGGGACTAGCGGGAGGTTACAATGAGCAGTTCTTC. Translation gives CASSPQGLAGGYNEQFF.

CDR3 region: CASSSGQGAPETQYF. CDR3 nucleotides: TGTGCCAGCAGTTCCGGACAGGGGGCCCCAGAGACCCAGTACTTC. V and J are TRBV28 and TRBJ2-5; TRBD1 matches at 11 bases. The length of the CDR3 is 15 residues. V trimming: 4 bases; J trimming: 4 bases; junction bases outside the gene matches: 5. Germline V CDR1 and CDR2: MDHEN, SYDVKM.

V is TRBV5-6 and J is TRBJ2-3; D not certain. This CDR3 has 14 residues. V was shortened by 3 bases and J by 0 bases, with 8 bases between the two germline ends. The V gene's germline CDR1 is SGHDT and CDR2 YYEEEE. The CDR3 DNA sequence: TGTGCCAGCAGCTCCGTCTCTAGCACAGATACGCAGTATTTT. This encodes CASSSVSSTDTQYF.

The V and J genes are TRBV19 and TRBJ2-2; 13 nucleotides align to TRBD2. The trim removed 4 bases at V and 2 bases at J, leaving 4 bases unmatched. CDR1 and CDR2 from the germline V gene are LNHDA and SQIVND (reference sequence). The CDR3 extends over 17 amino acids. The CDR3 protein is CASSTGTSGTNTGELFF. The DNA of the CDR3 is TGTGCCAGTAGTACCGGGACTAGCGGGACAAACACCGGGGAGCTGTTTTTT.

The chain joins TRBV18 to TRBJ1-1; D gene unclear. The CDR3 length is 15 residues. Germline values: CDR1 KGHSH, CDR2 LQKENI. V lost 5 bases and J 3 bases, leaving 16 bases between the germline ends. CDR3 DNA sequence: TGTGCCAGCTCAGCGACTGCCCTGAGCGACACTGAAGCTTTCTTT. Protein: CASSATALSDTEAFF.

The chain has TRBV7-9 and TRBJ2-7, with 7 bases that match TRBD2. The CDR3 loop spans 15 amino acids. Germline V gene data show CDR1 as SEHNR and CDR2 as FQNEAQ (reference sequence). The junction had 9 bases not matched to a gene; V was cut back by 5 bases and J by 2 bases. The CDR3 DNA reads as TGTGCCAGCAGCGGTAGCGGGCAAGCCGCCTACGAGCAGTACTTC. Amino acids: CASSGSGQAAYEQYF.

The gene calls are TRBV5-1 and TRBJ2-7; 13 nucleotides align to TRBD2. The CDR3 covers 16 residues. V lost 0 bases and J lost 2; bases outside the gene matches: 2. The germline CDR1 and CDR2 sequences are SGHRS and YFSETQ. The CDR3, as DNA: TGCGCCAGCAGCTTGGGCGGACTAGCGGGGGCCTACGAGCAGTACTTC. Translating it yields CASSLGGLAGAYEQYF.

The chain employs TRBV6-5 and TRBJ2-7, with D maybe TRBD1 (5 bases). V lost 2 bases to trimming and J lost 2 bases, with 7 bases between them. Germline V lookup: CDR1 MNHEY, CDR2 SVGAGI. CDR3 length: 13 residues. Here the CDR3 DNA reads TGTGCCAGCAGTTACGCAGGGCCCTACGAGCAGTACTTC. Its translation: CASSYAGPYEQYF.

This chain links TRBV25-1 with TRBJ2-7; possibly TRBD1 for D (7 bases). There are 13 residues in the CDR3. The ends were cut back, 7 bases at V and 10 bases at J, with 20 bases in the middle. The germline gives CDR1 MGHDK, CDR2 SYGVNS. The CDR3 loop reads CASIGRQGGKQYF. CDR3 nucleotide sequence: TGTGCCAGCATTGGGAGACAGGGAGGAAAACAGTACTTC.

The rearrangement uses TRBV6-5 and TRBJ1-5; the D is unclear. V lost 6 bases and J lost 7, with 13 bases in between. CDR1 is MNHEY, CDR2 SVGAGI, per germline. CDR3 size: 13 residues. The DNA of the CDR3 is TGTGCCAGCAGCCCCGGTGGGCCCCAGCCCCAGCATTTT. Its protein is CASSPGGPQPQHF.

The chain has TRBV28 and TRBJ2-7; TRBD2 agrees at 9 bases. V shed 6 bases and J 5 bases; nucleotides not matched to a gene: 14. Looked up from germline, CDR1 is MDHEN and CDR2 is SYDVKM. CDR3 length: 16 residues. Here the CDR3 DNA reads TGTGCCAGCAGCCGTCCCGGCGCGGGAGGGCCCCACGAGCAGTACTTC. This codes for CASSRPGAGGPHEQYF. Complete variable domain (other parts from reference TRBV28 and TRBJ2-7): DVKVTQSSRYLVKRTGEKVFLECVQDMDHENMFWYRQDPGLGLRLIYFSYDVKMKEKGDIPEGYSVSREKKERFSLILESASTNQTSMYLCASSRPGAGGPHEQYFGPGTRLTVT.

The rearrangement joins TRBV7-9 to TRBJ1-5; a possible D gene is TRBD1 (6 bases). This CDR3 contains 15 residues. Between the trimmed V and J ends, which lost 4 bases and 0 bases, there was a span of 10 bases. The germline V gene has CDR1 SEHNR and CDR2 FQNEAQ (reference sequence). DNA for the CDR3: TGTGCCAGCAGCTCGGACAGCTTTAGCAATCAGCCCCAGCATTTT. Its protein product is CASSSDSFSNQPQHF.

The chain has TRBV28 and TRBJ2-7, with a weak D call TRBD1 (6 bases). Looked up from germline, CDR1 is MDHEN and CDR2 is SYDVKM. V was trimmed by 5 bases and J by 3 bases, leaving 14 bases between them. The CDR3 is made up of 14 amino acids. For the CDR3, the DNA is TGTGCCAGCAGTCCCACTATCAGGGGCTACGAGCAGTACTTC. Amino acids: CASSPTIRGYEQYF.

The chain employs TRBV11-1 and TRBJ2-4, with 7 bases that match TRBD1. This CDR3 contains 13 residues. With 0 bases clipped from V and 9 bases from J, the junction kept 2 bases outside the gene matches. Looked up from germline, CDR1 is SGHAT and CDR2 is FQDESV (reference sequence). CDR3 sequence (DNA): TGTGCCAGCAGCTTAGCACAGGGGCGCATTCAGTACTTC. Translation: CASSLAQGRIQYF. Using reference TRBV11-1 and TRBJ2-4 for the parts outside the CDR3, the full variable domain is EAEVAQSPRYKITEKSQAVAFWCDPISGHATLYWYRQILGQGPELLVQFQDESVVDDSQLPKDRFSAERLKGVDSTLKIQPAELGDSAMYLCASSLAQGRIQYFGAGTRLSVL.

V gene TRBV7-9 combines with J gene TRBJ1-2, with D perhaps TRBD1 (6 bases). Trimming cost V 4 bases and J 4 bases, with 19 bases left between them. The CDR3 spans 16 residues. Germline lookup yields CDR1 SEHNR and CDR2 FQNEAQ (reference sequence). The CDR3 loop is CASSSPSTGTIYGYTF. CDR3 DNA: TGTGCCAGCAGCTCCCCCTCCACCGGGACAATCTATGGCTACACCTTC.

The genes are TRBV2 and TRBJ2-5; 7 bases agree with TRBD2. The germline V gene has CDR1 SNHLY and CDR2 FYNNEI. The CDR3 spans 16 residues. The junction had 8 bases not matched to a gene; V was cut back by 3 bases and J by 1 base. CDR3 sequence (DNA): TGTGCCAGCAGTGATGCGACTAGCAGGGCCCAAGAGACCCAGTACTTC. This gives the protein CASSDATSRAQETQYF.

Written as DNA, the CDR3 is TGTGCCAGCAGCCCGAGGCCGGGGGTCCGTAACTATGGCTACACCTTC. Protein product: CASSPRPGVRNYGYTF. The V and J genes are TRBV5-4 and TRBJ1-2; the D gene is possibly TRBD1 (5 bases). Germline values: CDR1 SGHNT, CDR2 YYREEE (reference sequence). CDR3 length equals 16 residues. The germline V and J ends were trimmed by 4 bases and 1 base, with 17 bases remaining between them. The whole variable domain, filled in from reference TRBV5-4 and TRBJ1-2, reads ETGVTQSPTHLIKTRGQQVTLRCSSQSGHNTVSWYQQALGQGPQFIFQYYREEENGRGNFPPRFSGLQFPNYSSELNVNALELDDSALYLCASSPRPGVRNYGYTFGSGTRLTVV.

The CDR3 sequence is CASSLTSGRWGTQYF. The CDR3 coding sequence is TGTGCCAGCAGCTTAACTAGCGGGAGATGGGGGACCCAGTACTTC. The chain carries TRBV7-2 and TRBJ2-5, with 11 nucleotides matching TRBD2. V lost 2 bases, J lost 7 bases, and 6 bases stayed unmatched. This CDR3 spans 15 amino acids. Germline V lookup: CDR1 SGHTA, CDR2 FQGNSA.

This clone has just a few counts. The rearrangement joins TRBV9 to TRBJ1-1; maybe TRBD1 (6 bases). Germline assignment: CDR1 SGDLS and CDR2 YYNGEE. The V gene lost 3 bases and the J gene lost 4 bases, with 10 bases spanning the gap. This CDR3 has 13 amino acids. In nucleotides, the CDR3 is TGTGCCAGCAGCGAAGGGGGTCTCACTGAAGCTTTCTTT. This gives the protein CASSEGGLTEAFF.

The rearrangement joins TRBV28 to TRBJ1-3; no clear D. The germline V gene has CDR1 MDHEN and CDR2 SYDVKM. Trimming shortened V by 2 bases and J by 4 bases, and 6 bases separated the two germline ends. The CDR3 is made up of 13 amino acids. As DNA, the CDR3 is TGTGCCAGCAGTTTAAGTCAGGGAAACACCATATATTTT. It is translated as CASSLSQGNTIYF.